This is a list of T cell receptor beta chains from one sample in a study of T-cell reconstitution after alpha-beta-depleted transplantation in children. TCRdb called the PCR reads again in MiXCR, with one record for every CDR3 protein. The sample contains approximately 200,000 distinct CDR3 sequences, roughly 15% of which appear only once. This specimen was PBMCs from the stem cell graft donor, taken from the stem cell graft. These receptors originate from a human donor who donated a stem cell graft to a child with acute lymphoblastic leukemia. The CDR3 runs from the conserved cysteine through the conserved F or W. The D gene is left open where the match is weak. Not every row has a clone size; where given, it reads once, few, many or a size class.

>.|TRBV6-5|.|TRBJ2-7
TGTGCCAGCAGTTCCGCAGGGGAGCAGTACTTC
CASSSAGEQYF
>TRBD2|TRBV20-1|.|TRBJ2-1
TGCAGTGCTATAGAAGGACTAGCGGGAATGGTAGGTCTCTACAATGAGCAGTTCTTC
CSAIEGLAGMVGLYNEQFF
>.|TRBV29-1|many|TRBJ1-5
TGCAGCGTTGTTGAGGGAGGGAATCAGCCCCAGCATTTT
CSVVEGGNQPQHF
>.|TRBV6-1|many|TRBJ1-6
TGTGCCAGCTCGTCGGGACATGCGAATTCACCCCTCCACTTT
CASSSGHANSPLHF
>.|TRBV11-2|many|TRBJ1-1
TGTGCCAGCAGCCCCCCGGTGGTGAACACTGAAGCTTTCTTT
CASSPPVVNTEAFF
>TRBD1|TRBV10-3|many|TRBJ1-1
TGTGCCATCAGGCCAGGGGGAGGGAACGCTTTCTTT
CAIRPGGGNAFF
>TRBD1|TRBV28|many|TRBJ1-5
TGTGCCAGCAGGGACAGGGGGAGTCAGCCCCAGCATTTT
CASRDRGSQPQHF
>TRBD2|TRBV4-1|few|TRBJ2-1
TGCGCCAGCAGCCAAGCGAGCGGGAGGGCCAGTAATGAGCAGTTCTTC
CASSQASGRASNEQFF
>.|TRBV5-1|few|TRBJ2-2
TGCGCCAGCAGCTACCGGCTAATTACCAAGGATGGTCGTTACACCGGGGAGCTGTTTTTT
CASSYRLITKDGRYTGELFF
>TRBD2|TRBV5-1|many|TRBJ2-7
TGCGCCAGCGGATCGGGAGGGGTTGACAACGAGCAGTACTTC
CASGSGGVDNEQYF
>.|TRBV20-1|many|TRBJ1-2
TGCAGTGCTAGGCCCCCTGGACGGTATAACTATGGCTACACCTTC
CSARPPGRYNYGYTF
>.|TRBV5-1|many|TRBJ2-7
TGCGCCAGCAGCCCCCGACAGTCCCCCTACGAGCAGTACTTC
CASSPRQSPYEQYF
>TRBD1|TRBV5-1|many|TRBJ1-1
TGCGCCAGCAGCTTGGCAGGGGGCGCCGCGTCTACATCGCTTTTCTTT
CASSLAGGAASTSLFF
>.|TRBV20-1|many|TRBJ1-1
TGCAGTGCTAGAGACCTTTTCTTGGGCACTGAAGCTTTCTTT
CSARDLFLGTEAFF
>.|TRBV5-1|.|TRBJ2-1
TGCGCCAGCAGCTTGGCCTATGATGCAGGGGGAGGCAATGAGCAGTTCTTC
CASSLAYDAGGGNEQFF
>TRBD1|TRBV2|many|TRBJ1-1
TGTGCCAGCAGTGCCCCTGACAGGGGTGAAGCTTTCTTT
CASSAPDRGEAFF
>TRBD2|TRBV5-1|many|TRBJ2-1
TGCGCCAGCAGCCCCAAGGTACTAGCGGGAGACCACAATGAGCAGTTCTTC
CASSPKVLAGDHNEQFF
>.|TRBV5-1|many|TRBJ1-2
TGCGCCAGCAGACTGGACAGAGAGGATATGCCTGGCTACACCTTC
CASRLDREDMPGYTF
>.|TRBV20-1|many|TRBJ2-1
TGCAGTGCTAGAGAAACTTGGGACAATGAGCAGTTCTTC
CSARETWDNEQFF
>.|TRBV12-3/TRBV12-4|few|TRBJ1-1
TGTGCCAGCAGTCTGACGGGGGGGGGACGGGCCACTGAAGCTTTCTTT
CASSLTGGGRATEAFF
>TRBD2|TRBV27|many|TRBJ2-1
TGTGCCAGCAGTTCGCCGGGACTAGCGGGGTCCTACAATGAGCAGTTCTTC
CASSSPGLAGSYNEQFF
>TRBD2|TRBV7-7|many|TRBJ2-2
TGTGCTAGCAGCTCCTCCCTGACTGGTAGCGGGAGGCCGAACACCGGGGAGCTGTTTTTT
CASSSSLTGSGRPNTGELFF
>.|TRBV29-1|many|TRBJ2-3
TGCAGCGTTGAACGGTTAAAGACGCAGTATTTT
CSVERLKTQYF
>.|TRBV18|few|TRBJ2-7
TGTGCCAGCTCACCGAGTGAGGGGTTTTACGAGCAGTACTTC
CASSPSEGFYEQYF
>TRBD2|TRBV19|.|TRBJ2-7
TGTGCCAGTAGTCCCCTTAGCGGGAGAAGGGACGAGCAGTACTTC
CASSPLSGRRDEQYF
>TRBD2|TRBV12-3/TRBV12-4|.|TRBJ2-2
TGTGCCAGCAGTCTACTCGGGACTAGCGGGAGAAGGGGCACCGGGGAGCTGTTTTTT
CASSLLGTSGRRGTGELFF
>TRBD2|TRBV5-4|.|TRBJ2-1
TGTGCCAGCAGCACGGGACTAGCGTTGAGAGGCGATGAGCAGTTCTTC
CASSTGLALRGDEQFF
>TRBD2|TRBV6-1|.|TRBJ2-1
TGTGCCAGCAGTGAAGCGCGGGGGGCGCGAGGTGAGCAGTTCTTC
CASSEARGARGEQFF
>TRBD2|TRBV6-1|.|TRBJ2-7
TGTGCCAGCAGTGAACCGGGACTAGGGTACGAGCAGTACTTC
CASSEPGLGYEQYF
>.|TRBV12-3/TRBV12-4|many|TRBJ2-5
TGTGCCAGCAACTCACTCGGGCCCGGGGGGACCCAGTACTTC
CASNSLGPGGTQYF
>TRBD2|TRBV6-1|many|TRBJ2-1
TGTGCCAGCAGTAGGACTAGCGGGAACTACAATGAGCAGTTCTTC
CASSRTSGNYNEQFF
>.|TRBV5-1|many|TRBJ2-3
TGCGCCAGCAGCTGGACGCAGGAAAACACAGATACGCAGTATTTT
CASSWTQENTDTQYF
>.|TRBV30|once|TRBJ1-2
TGTGCCTGGATGTCAAACGCAGGACAACTCTATGGCTACACCTTC
CAWMSNAGQLYGYTF
>TRBD1|TRBV6-5|many|TRBJ2-1
TGTGCCAGCAGGCCAGGGGGTACCTACAATGAGCAGTTCTTC
CASRPGGTYNEQFF
>TRBD2|TRBV27|.|TRBJ2-1
TGTGCCAGCAGACTCTTTAGCGGGAGGACTACCAATGAGCAGTTCTTC
CASRLFSGRTTNEQFF
>TRBD2|TRBV4-1|.|TRBJ2-7
TGCGCCAGCAGCCCGGAACTTTCGCGGGGGAGGGCTTCCGAGCAGTACTTC
CASSPELSRGRASEQYF
>TRBD1|TRBV12-3/TRBV12-4|.|TRBJ2-2
TGTGCCAGCAGCTACACAGGGGCCGGGGAGCTGTTTTTT
CASSYTGAGELFF
>.|TRBV20-1|many|TRBJ1-1
TGCAGTGCTAGAGATCAGAGACAGCAGAACACTGAAGCTTTCTTT
CSARDQRQQNTEAFF
>.|TRBV5-1|many|TRBJ2-5
TGCGCCAGCAGCTCGGCAGACCGAAGTAAAGAGACCCAGTACTTC
CASSSADRSKETQYF
>.|TRBV7-8|many|TRBJ1-2
TGTGCCAGCAGCTTAGATTGGGGGGGTGGCTACACCTTC
CASSLDWGGGYTF
>.|TRBV5-1|many|TRBJ2-1
TGCGCCACCCAAATAGCGGCCTACAATGAGCAGTTCTTC
CATQIAAYNEQFF
>TRBD1|TRBV20-1|.|TRBJ2-4
TGCAGTGCCGTAGCAAGGGACAGGCCAACCTTTGGGGCCAAAAACATTCAGTACTTC
CSAVARDRPTFGAKNIQYF
>TRBD2|TRBV6-1|many|TRBJ2-2
TGTGCCACCCAGGTTGCTAGCGGAACGAACACCGGGGAGCTGTTTTTT
CATQVASGTNTGELFF
>.|TRBV5-1|many|TRBJ2-7
TGCGCCAGCAGCTTGGTAGGGACACCGGGGGAGCAGTACTTC
CASSLVGTPGEQYF
>.|TRBV10-3|many|TRBJ1-2
TGTGCCATCAGTGAGTCCTGGACAGTCTCCGACTATGGCTACACCTTC
CAISESWTVSDYGYTF
>TRBD2|TRBV5-1|many|TRBJ2-1
TGCGCCAGCACCTCATTGGTAGCGGGAGAAGACAATGAGCAGTTCTTC
CASTSLVAGEDNEQFF
>TRBD2|TRBV20-1|many|TRBJ2-3
TGCAGTGCTAGGGAAGGGACTAGCGGAACTAGCACAGATACGCAGTATTTT
CSAREGTSGTSTDTQYF
>.|TRBV29-1|.|TRBJ2-7
TGCAGCGTGACCTCCAGTGGCCGAGCGGGTTCCTACGAGCAGTACTTC
CSVTSSGRAGSYEQYF
>.|TRBV6-5|many|TRBJ2-4
TGTGCCACCGGTACACTAGCCAAAAACATTCAGTACTTC
CATGTLAKNIQYF
>.|TRBV5-1|few|TRBJ1-2
TGCGCCAGCAGCTTGACCGGGACGGCGAACTATGGCTACACCTTC
CASSLTGTANYGYTF
>.|TRBV29-1|many|TRBJ1-1
TGCAGCGTTCGGATAATCGAGAACACTGAAGCTTTCTTT
CSVRIIENTEAFF
>.|TRBV7-8|many|TRBJ1-5
TGTGCCAGCAGCTTACACTTTTCGGGGCCCAATCAGCCCCAGCATTTT
CASSLHFSGPNQPQHF
>.|TRBV7-2|many|TRBJ2-2
TGTGCCAGCAGCTTACCATTCGGGATTCCGGGGACCGGGGAGCTGTTTTTT
CASSLPFGIPGTGELFF
>.|TRBV5-1|many|TRBJ2-1
TGCGCCAGCAGCTCGGACGGTCACAATGAGCAGTTCTTC
CASSSDGHNEQFF